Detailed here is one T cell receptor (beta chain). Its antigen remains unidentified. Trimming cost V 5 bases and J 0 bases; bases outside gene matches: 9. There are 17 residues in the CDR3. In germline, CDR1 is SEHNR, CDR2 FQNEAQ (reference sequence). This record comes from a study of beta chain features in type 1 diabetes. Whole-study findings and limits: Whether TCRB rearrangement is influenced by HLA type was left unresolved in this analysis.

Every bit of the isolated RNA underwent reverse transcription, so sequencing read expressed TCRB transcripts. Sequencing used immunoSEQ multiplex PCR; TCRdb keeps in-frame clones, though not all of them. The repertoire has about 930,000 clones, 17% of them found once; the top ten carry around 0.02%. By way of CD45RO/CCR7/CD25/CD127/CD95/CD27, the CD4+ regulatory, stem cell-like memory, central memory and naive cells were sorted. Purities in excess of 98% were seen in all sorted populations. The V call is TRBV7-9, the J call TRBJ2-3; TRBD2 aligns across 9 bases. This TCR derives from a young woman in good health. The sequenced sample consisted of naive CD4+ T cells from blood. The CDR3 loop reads CASSLNAGGWSTDTQYF. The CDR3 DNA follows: TGTGCCAGCAGCCTAAACGCGGGAGGGTGGAGCACAGATACGCAGTATTTT.